The sequence of this T cell receptor beta chain was determined in a study of regulatory T cells in long-lasting Graves disease. Whole-study results and caveats: It was possible that the small sample size reduced accuracy.

Time point here: persistent/refractory GD, antithyroid drugs over 5 years with positive TRAb. Making the TCR library involved RNA that had been extracted from PBMCs. Germline lookup yields CDR1 LGHNA and CDR2 YNFKEQ. CDR3 length equals 15 residues. Trimming cost V 1 base and J 6 bases; bases outside gene matches: 5. The authors built TCR beta libraries using iRepertoire HTBI primers and Arm-PCR of CDR3 regions. MiXCR, applied by TCRdb to the multiplex PCR reads, yields one record per CDR3 protein. The sample comprises roughly 500,000 distinct CDR3 sequences, approximately 22% of which are singletons, and about an eighth rests with the top ten. On this clonotype: Antigen unknown.

This chain connects TRBV4-2 to TRBJ2-7; 11 nucleotides match TRBD1. This sequence originates from a female donor with Graves disease. The sample was peripheral blood mononuclear cells (PBMCs), taken when the disease was refractory, from a patient treated with antithyroid drugs. The CDR3 nucleotides read TGTGCCAGCAGCCAAGTAGGGACAGGGGGTGGCGAGCAGTACTTC. This sequence encodes CASSQVGTGGGEQYF.